These T cell receptor beta chains were read from a single sample in a study of T cells in tuberculosis. TCRdb's table, derived via immunoSEQ multiplex PCR, lists solely in-frame clones and lacks some. The sample includes some 30,000 clones, 86% of them seen just once. This specimen consisted of PBMCs, obtained at tuberculosis diagnosis. Receptors were obtained from an adult with tuberculosis. CDR3s include the opening cysteine and the closing phenylalanine or tryptophan. The order of the fields is V gene, clone size, J gene, D gene, CDR3 protein, CDR3 DNA. D genes are given only for firm matches. Part of the rows lack a size; the others show once, few, many or a class for expanded clones.

>TRBV10-3|NA|TRBJ2-4|NA
CATGPRQDEAKNIQYF
TGTGCCACCGGGCCAAGACAGGATGAGGCCAAAAACATTCAGTACTTC
>TRBV30|NA|TRBJ1-3|NA
CAWNGGGSGNTIYF
TGTGCCTGGAATGGGGGGGGCTCTGGAAACACCATATATTTT
>TRBV28|NA|TRBJ2-3|TRBD2
CASSTSGLGDTQYF
TGTGCCAGCAGTACTAGCGGGCTCGGGGATACGCAGTATTTT
>TRBV27|NA|TRBJ2-6|TRBD1
CASSPQGVTANVLTF
TGTGCCAGCAGTCCTCAGGGGGTTACGGCCAACGTCCTGACTTTC
>TRBV5-1|NA|TRBJ1-1|NA
CASSLEWGGTEAFF
TGCGCCAGCAGCTTGGAATGGGGAGGAACTGAAGCTTTCTTT
>TRBV25-1|NA|TRBJ2-1|NA
CASSEFLNEQFF
TGTGCCAGCAGTGAATTTTTAAATGAGCAGTTCTTC
>TRBV2|NA|TRBJ2-5|TRBD2
CASSVQRGGLKETQYF
TGTGCCAGCAGTGTACAGCGGGGGGGCCTTAAAGAGACCCAGTACTTC
>TRBV27|NA|TRBJ2-2|NA
CASSSIQGYPGELFF
TGTGCCAGCAGTTCGATCCAGGGGTATCCCGGGGAGCTGTTTTTT
>TRBV28|NA|TRBJ2-1|TRBD2
CASSTPLAGGQREQFF
TGTGCCAGCAGTACCCCCCTAGCGGGAGGACAAAGGGAGCAGTTCTTC
>TRBV27|NA|TRBJ2-7|TRBD1
CASSLSVGGAYEQYF
TGTGCCAGCAGTTTGAGTGTAGGGGGCGCCTACGAGCAGTACTTC
>TRBV18|NA|TRBJ1-5|NA
CASSPQYGGQPQHF
TGTGCCAGCTCCCCCCAGTACGGGGGACAGCCCCAGCATTTT
>TRBV11-3|once|TRBJ2-1|NA
CASSLTRDWEQFF
TGTGCCAGCAGCTTGACCCGGGACTGGGAGCAGTTCTTC
>TRBV9|once|TRBJ2-7|TRBD1
CASSAQGAYEQYF
TGTGCCAGCAGCGCTCAGGGGGCCTACGAGCAGTACTTC
>TRBV28|NA|TRBJ2-5|TRBD2
CASGPLAGEGETQYF
TGTGCCAGCGGGCCGCTAGCGGGAGAGGGGGAGACCCAGTACTTC
>TRBV30|NA|TRBJ2-3|TRBD2
CAWSTSGGDTDTQYF
TGTGCCTGGAGTACTAGCGGGGGGGACACAGATACGCAGTATTTT
>TRBV28|NA|TRBJ2-1|TRBD2
CASSTGGRHEQFF
TGTGCCAGCAGCACGGGCGGGAGGCATGAGCAGTTCTTC
>TRBV5-1|NA|TRBJ2-2|NA
CASSFGGSNTGELYF
TGCGCCAGCAGCTTCGGCGGTTCGAACACCGGGGAGCTGTATTTT